This T cell receptor (beta chain) came from a study of T cell responses to AZD1222 COVID-19 vaccine. Study observations and caveats: Regions 160-218 and 743-854 dominated among vaccine-associated CD4 TCRs spanning spike. Recipients of two AZD1222 doses showed rising Spike-specific TCR breadth and depth. After the peak T cell response, and only then, were repertoires sampled. Nearly half of spike-specific TCRs reportedly target variant regions that are unmutated in the B.1.351 and B.1.1.7 variants.

Profiled with immunoSEQ multiplex PCR; TCRdb holds only in-frame clones, not every one. The sample comprises roughly 130,000 clones, about 90% of which are singletons, and about 7.5% rests with the top ten. As concerns this clone: No antigen is known for it.

The sequences come from peripheral blood, collected 28 days after the second dose of the MenACWY control vaccine. The clonotype comes from an adult who received the MenACWY meningococcal vaccine as a control.

The CDR3, as DNA: TGTGCCAGCAGCCCACTCGGGGTCACTACGAATGGCTACACCTTC. It yields the protein CASSPLGVTTNGYTF. The chain employs TRBV3-1 (or the pseudogene TRBV3-2) and TRBJ1-2; no firm D call. V was shortened by 4 bases and J by 6 bases, with 18 bases between the two germline ends. The germline gives CDR1 LGHDT, CDR2 YNNKEL (reference sequence). This CDR3 has 15 amino acids.